Sequencing of this T cell receptor beta chain was carried out in a study of cytomegalovirus exposure and HLA in healthy donors (dated by TCRdb to between 2016 and 2019). Study-level background: An earlier analysis of under 600 of the donors reported 250 to 350 Gb of sequence data and roughly 110 million unique TCR beta sequences from some 180 million T cells. To study patterns of TCR occurrence, a later analysis re-analyzed previously published TCR beta repertoires from under 750 donors and added high-resolution HLA genotyping. Rather than drawing on any new phenotypic data, the later analysis identified candidate immune exposures from TCR beta sequences and the way those sequences occurred across donors. All discovery cohort repertoires had been generated using a single sequencing platform. Donor age, sex, ethnicity and CMV serostatus were compiled alongside the repertoire data. HLA typing included class I and class II loci at four-digit resolution. Of the roughly 410 genotyped donors, roughly 80% were placed in the genetic ancestry cluster associated with self-reported Caucasian donors. In an earlier analysis of around 540 of the donors, high-throughput TCR beta sequencing was used to judge whether each TCR beta V gene segment behaved as functional or pseudogenic. To predict cytomegalovirus infection status, the study combined high-throughput TCR immunosequencing, statistical association of individual TCRs with disease status, and machine learning. The number of donors typed differed by locus, with roughly 629-640 for A, B, C, DRB1 and DQB1, roughly 550 for DQA1, over 600 for DPA1, and some 440 for DPB1. The study was designed to test whether signatures of past pathogen exposure could be identified by cataloging public T cell receptors. Along with the roughly 670-subject first cohort, a separate validation cohort of 120 different subjects was used. An early release covering some 640 HLA-typed donors comprised about 310 gigabases of sequencing data and around 80 million unique TCR sequences. The study profiled the T cell repertoires of fewer than 850 subjects by immunosequencing and related them to cytomegalovirus serostatus. Genome-wide SNP genotypes for about three fifths of the roughly 700 donors were used in a later genetic analysis, which treated that subset as a discovery cohort. Roughly 5 DR-DQ haplotypes were handled as single units for association and clustering, since linkage in the cohort was strong. Among several hundred genotyped donors of the cohort, an average of about 240,000 unique TCR beta nucleotide sequences was sequenced per donor, of which about 18% were non-productive.

In total, over 600 healthy bone marrow donors made up the cohort. Cohort members were all nominally healthy when sampled, although unrecorded immune exposures were likely present. The donor tested CMV seronegative and was one of the 352 seronegative cohort members. A peripheral blood sample was provided by each donor, and peripheral blood mononuclear cells were used for TCR beta sequencing. The Qiagen DNeasy Blood Extraction Kit was used to extract genomic DNA from the blood cell samples. As regards this clone: The target of this receptor is not known. The sample holds no much larger clone one base away, and base qualities are not on file.

The library was prepared using the immunoSEQ multiplex PCR assay. For the multiplex PCR, a mixture combining 60 forward primers for TCR Vbeta segments and 13 reverse primers for TCR Jbeta segments was used. Amplification of the CDR3 region of rearranged TCR beta genes was performed with a multiplex PCR assay on genomic DNA. The amplified TCR beta libraries were sequenced on the Illumina HiSeq System as 87-base-pair reads. The authors' pipeline ran thus. A later analysis tallied some 79 million unique TCR beta chains across the 550 to 850 repertoires, and some 12 million of those chains were shared by two or more donors. Raw reads were error-corrected and collapsed into unique sequences with a nearest-neighbor algorithm that merged closely related sequences to remove PCR and sequencing errors. CDR3 sequences were aligned to IMGT reference sequences to assign V, D and J gene segments. For a sequence to be retained, a match of at least six nucleotides to both a V gene segment and a J gene segment was required. Rearrangements were called productive when the CDR3 lacked stop codons and stayed in frame with V and J; all others were non-productive. Following IMGT convention, CDR3 was defined as the stretch from the second conserved V-encoded cysteine up to the conserved J-encoded phenylalanine. Sequences without an unambiguous match to a single V gene segment were excluded from the earlier analysis of almost 600 of the donors. An earlier analysis of just under 600 of the donors called V segments functional above 56.7% productive rearrangements and segregating when the between-donor standard deviation exceeded 5%. A statistical classification framework was built for diagnosing cytomegalovirus status from the catalog of TCR beta chain sequences. V and J gene assignment, in a later analysis, came from comparing TCR nucleotide sequences with IMGT/GENE-DB human TR gene sequences. A later analysis assigned CDR3 sequences and most-parsimonious VDJ recombination scenarios with the TCRdist pipeline. In a later analysis, each TCR beta chain was defined by its CDR3 amino acid sequence together with its V-gene family, and reads lacking a unique V-gene family were excluded. As a way to deal with suspected cross-contamination and a sequencing artifact, a later analysis dropped nearly 600 nucleotide sequences that were highly shared and had low generation probability. In a later analysis, a clonal expansion index was calculated for each public chain from normalized within-repertoire ranks of inferred template counts. In a later analysis, generation probabilities were computed using a VDJ recombination model fitted to out-of-frame rearrangements, and the results were checked against IGoR. Hypergeometric tests were used in a later analysis to score TCR-TCR, TCR-HLA and TCR-CMV co-occurrence, with a repertoire-size bias correction applied to the TCR pairs. A later analysis estimated false discovery rates by permuting HLA or CMV assignments 20 times. A later analysis grouped co-occurring TCRs with DBSCAN, adding TCRdist sequence similarity when clustering within HLA-allele-positive subsets. Repertoires with fewer than 30,000 or more than 120,000 public chains were left out of co-occurrence clustering, as were about five repertoires with anomalous nucleotide sharing. The clones in this table, taken by TCRdb from immuneACCESS, are in-frame only. Not every clone is retained; where verified, under half of the shortfall comes from an unresolved V gene, and the cause of the rest is unknown. From that table come the V and J calls and clone size; the DNA was used to work out D and trimming. For this sample there are about 62,000 clones; 70% to 90% appear just once. The ten largest clones take up roughly 1.4% of the sample.

Compared with germline, V lacks 7 bases and J lacks 3 bases; bases without a gene match: 3. CDR1 and CDR2, looked up from the germline V gene, are MNHNS and SASEGT. The CDR3 holds 13 amino acids from the cysteine to the phenylalanine. The entry retains the CDR3 DNA only, 39 bases that are in frame from base 1. On the study overall, not on this receptor specifically: The 87-base-pair reads could not distinguish some IMGT-functional V segments, including TRBV6-2 and TRBV6-3, so those segments were excluded. In an earlier analysis of approximately 590 of the donors, most TCR beta V segments appeared in productive rearrangements about 87% or about 30% of the time, broadly matching IMGT annotations. An association between a missense DCLRE1C variant and V-gene and J-gene trimming of TCR beta chains was found in a later genetic analysis and replicated in an independent cohort. This cohort had only TCR beta chains sequenced, and the lack of alpha or paired-chain data limited which features could be detected. Sequencing depth was assumed to be roughly uniform across donors in the presence/absence analyses, though that assumption may not hold. When HLA alleles, especially DR and DQ, strongly co-occurred, attributing TCR associations to individual alleles was difficult. A few of the identified cytomegalovirus-associated TCR beta chains were confirmed in vitro to be specific for cytomegalovirus antigens. According to the authors, the approach could potentially be generalized to other disease states and immunological phenotypes. In a later analysis, TCR association rates were found to vary across HLA loci, with the most associated TCRs seen for DRB1 alleles and the fewest for HLA-C alleles. A later analysis reported that several top co-occurrence clusters appeared linked to parvovirus B19, influenza, CMV and Epstein-Barr virus. A later genetic analysis reported fewer N-insertions in productive TCRs among donors in an Asian-associated ancestry cluster than the approximately 700-donor mean. Correlated functional status among segregating V segments might reflect linkage disequilibrium, but an unknown experimental factor could not be ruled out. Because HLA typing was missing for some donors at each locus, association tests included only the typed subset. According to a later analysis, most CMV-associated TCR beta chains appeared to be HLA-restricted, and the HLA associations seemed to be driven largely by CMV exposure. A later analysis found that HLA-associated TCR beta chains were more clonally expanded and had lower generation probabilities than equally common non-associated chains. While some public TCRs were present in many individuals, most TCR sequences turned up only very rarely across donors. In the study, approximately 150 TCR beta chains were listed as associated with cytomegalovirus. Cytomegalovirus status was reported to be diagnosed by the classifier with high specificity and sensitivity in both the original and validation cohorts. Because counts were too low, 15 or so rarely observed V segments, including chromosome 9 orphons, were excluded from the earlier analysis of some 590 of the donors. A cluster of highly shared sequence variants was judged likely to be a technical artifact of the sequencing pipeline. The only immune exposure information available for the cohort was CMV serostatus. In a later analysis, 16,951 TCR beta sequences were associated with specific HLA alleles at a false discovery rate of 0.05. A further reported finding was that TCR beta sequences accurately predicted the HLA-A and HLA-B alleles for most subjects in the first cohort.

The sequence is built from TRBV6-1 and TRBJ1-2; 9 middle bases align to TRBD1. The receptor was derived from a man aged 18 to 30 in good health and CMV-seronegative. Sequenced material: PBMCs. The CDR3 region: CASKRTGDYGYTF. The DNA is as follows: TGTGCCAGCAAGAGGACAGGGGACTATGGCTACACCTTC.